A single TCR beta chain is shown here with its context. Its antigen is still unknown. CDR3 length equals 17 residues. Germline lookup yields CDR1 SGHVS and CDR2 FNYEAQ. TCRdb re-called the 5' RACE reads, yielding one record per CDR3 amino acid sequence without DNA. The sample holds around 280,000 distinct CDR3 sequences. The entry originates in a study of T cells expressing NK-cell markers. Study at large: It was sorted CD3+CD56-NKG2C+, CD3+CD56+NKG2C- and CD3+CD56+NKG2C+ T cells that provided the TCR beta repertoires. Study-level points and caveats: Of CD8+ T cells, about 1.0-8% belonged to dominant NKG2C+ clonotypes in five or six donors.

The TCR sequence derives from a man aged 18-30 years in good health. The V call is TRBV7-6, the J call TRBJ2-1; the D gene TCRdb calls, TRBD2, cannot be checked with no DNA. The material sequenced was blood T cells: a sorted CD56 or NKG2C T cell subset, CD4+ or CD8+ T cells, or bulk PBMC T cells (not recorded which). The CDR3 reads CASSLGVAGGLLNEQFF. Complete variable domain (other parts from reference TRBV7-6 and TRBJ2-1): GAGVSQSPRYKVTKRGQDVALRCDPISGHVSLYWYRQALGQGPEFLTYFNYEAQQDKSGLPNDRFSAERPEGSISTLTIQRTEQRDSAMYRCASSLGVAGGLLNEQFFGPGTRLTVL.